This T cell receptor beta chain was profiled in a study of blood T cell repertoires in COVID-19 (dated by TCRdb to 2020 to 2022). With respect to the entire study: Samples covering the acute and convalescent phases of COVID-19 were provided by collaborators in the United States, Italy and Spain. The repertoires were released in a freely available public database meant as a resource for research on the immune response to SARS-CoV-2. The prospective study material was composed of cDNA or gDNA derived from T cells, B-cell-depleted T cells, or PBMCs. Deeply sampled blood TCRbeta repertoires from subjects exposed to, actively infected with, or recovered from COVID-19 were included in the dataset. The sample metadata nearly always contained a de-identified subject ID, COVID-19 status, age in years and sex. Where HLA class I and class II types were available, the types were taken from metadata supplied by the sample provider, not from assay-based typing. Samples came from the ongoing ImmuneRACE study (first 160 participants) plus 1,254 subjects from 6 global collaborators. On the study overall, not on this receptor specifically: The quantity of clinical and demographic metadata differed by source and by participant and was supplied without curation.

As concerns this clone: Its antigen is still unknown. No per-base quality is available; no much larger clone lies one base away.

TCRbeta CDR3 regions were amplified from genomic DNA by means of the immunoSEQ Assay, a bias-controlled multiplex PCR. The study's processing was this. Nucleated cell counts per sample were estimated from amplification of reference gene primers within the assay. Sequence reads were collapsed and filtered to measure the absolute abundance of every unique TCRbeta CDR3 rearrangement. For each sample, productive Simpson clonality was calculated by taking the square root of Simpson's diversity index across productive rearrangements. TCRdb stores this immuneACCESS table with in-frame sequences only. Part of the clones is absent; in the studies checked, under half of the shortfall reflects unresolved V genes, and no reason is known for the rest. For V, J and clone size, that table is used; D and trimming come from the DNA. Present in this sample are about 22,000 clones, roughly 91% of which were seen just once. Less than 3.5% of the sample lies in the top ten.

The collaborating institutions used their own protocols to collect whole blood in K2EDTA tubes. For TCRbeta analysis, collaborators shipped samples as frozen whole blood, isolated PBMCs, or DNA extracted from either of those sample types. Inclusive of the bounding cysteine and phenylalanine, the CDR3 is 14 residues long. Just the 42-base CDR3 DNA is kept, in frame starting at base 1. V sheds 1 base and J sheds 4 bases, leaving 11 bases between their ends. CDR1 and CDR2 are read off the germline V gene as SGHDT and YYEEEE. The sequence joins TRBV5-6 to TRBJ1-2, with the D gene uncertain. The TCR originated in a man aged 65 to 79 with acute or convalescent COVID-19. Material: peripheral blood. The base sequence is TGTGCCAGCAGCTTGAAGACAAACTTCTATGGCTACACCTTC. This codes for CASSLKTNFYGYTF.